This T cell receptor beta chain was sequenced for a study of CD4 T cells in relation to SARS-CoV-2 and coronaviruses. In the study overall: TCR beta CDR3s were sequenced after roughly 10-day antigen culture of PBMCs. Crossreactive spike epitopes shared across donors were mapped to their HLA restriction. Study results and limitations: Compared with monoreactive clones, crossreactive clones showed significantly weaker SARS-CoV-2 expansion.

Unexposed donor CD4+ T cells date from about 2011-2018, before the COVID-19 pandemic. The cells were cultured for 10 days before CD4+ T cells were isolated. As cell numbers allowed, unexposed-donor CD4+ T cells faced SARS-CoV-2 S/N and four cold-coronavirus spikes. Profiled with immunoSEQ multiplex PCR; TCRdb holds only in-frame clones, not every one. The data contain some 29,000 clones, around three quarters of them singletons. The CDR3 has 15 residues. The germline V gene encodes CDR1 SGHDT and CDR2 YYEEEE. V lost 1 base, J lost 0 bases, and 11 bases lay in between. With respect to this clone: What it binds is not known.

The rearrangement uses TRBV5-6 and TRBJ2-7, with D perhaps matching TRBD2 (6 bases). This clonotype was sampled from a human donor in good health. The sequencing input was CD4+ T cells from PBMCs, cultured in vitro. CDR3 sequence reads: CASSLYGGSSYEQYF. As DNA, the CDR3 is TGTGCCAGCAGCTTGTACGGGGGTTCCTCCTACGAGCAGTACTTC.